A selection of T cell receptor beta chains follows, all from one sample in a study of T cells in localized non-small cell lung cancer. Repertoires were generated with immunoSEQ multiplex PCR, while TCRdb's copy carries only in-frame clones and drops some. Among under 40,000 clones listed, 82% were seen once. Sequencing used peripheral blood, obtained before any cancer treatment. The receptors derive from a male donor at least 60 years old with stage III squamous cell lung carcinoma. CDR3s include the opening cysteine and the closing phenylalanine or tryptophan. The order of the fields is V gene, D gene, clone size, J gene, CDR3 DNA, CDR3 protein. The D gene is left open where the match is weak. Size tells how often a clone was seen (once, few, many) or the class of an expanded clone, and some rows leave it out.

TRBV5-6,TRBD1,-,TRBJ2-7,TGTGCCAGCAGCCAGGGACAGCCCTACGAGCAGTACTTC,CASSQGQPYEQYF
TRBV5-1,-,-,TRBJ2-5,TGCGCCAGCAGCTTGGCGAGGGGAAGAGGAGAGACCCAGTACTTC,CASSLARGRGETQYF
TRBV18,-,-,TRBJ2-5,TGTGCCAGCTCACCCTCCCACTTGTGGACCCAGTACTTC,CASSPSHLWTQYF
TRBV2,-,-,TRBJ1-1,TGTGCCAGCAGCGGGGGGTTAATTAACACTGAAGCTTTCTTT,CASSGGLINTEAFF
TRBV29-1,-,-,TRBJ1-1,TGCAGCGAAGTGGGGGACACTGAAGCTTTCTTT,CSEVGDTEAFF
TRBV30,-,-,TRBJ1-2,TGTGCCTGGAGTGTGCAGGGATATGGCTACACCTTC,CAWSVQGYGYTF
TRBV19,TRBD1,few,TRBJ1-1,TGTGCCAGTAGTACAACAGGGGGCAACACTGAAGCTTTCTTT,CASSTTGGNTEAFF
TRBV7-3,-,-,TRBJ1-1,TGTGCCAGCAGCCCGGGACAGAACACTGAAGCTTTCTTT,CASSPGQNTEAFF
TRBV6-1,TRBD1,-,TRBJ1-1,TGTGCCAGCAGTGACGGGACAGCGGGCACTGAAGCTTTCTTT,CASSDGTAGTEAFF
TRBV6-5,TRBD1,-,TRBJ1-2,TGTGCCAGCAGGGAATCAGGGGGTTCGGGGTATGGCTACACCTTC,CASRESGGSGYGYTF
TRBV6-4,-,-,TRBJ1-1,TGTGCCAGCAGTGACAGGGATTCCAACACTGAAGCTTTCTTT,CASSDRDSNTEAFF
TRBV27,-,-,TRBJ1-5,TGTGCCAGCAGTTATCTGCAGGGAACTCAGCCCCAGCATTTT,CASSYLQGTQPQHF
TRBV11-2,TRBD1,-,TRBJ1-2,TGTGCCAGCAGCTTGGGGACAGCTAACTATGGCTACACCTTC,CASSLGTANYGYTF
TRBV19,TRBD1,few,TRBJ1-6,TGTGCCAGTAGTCCGGACAGGGTGATGACGTCACCCCTCCACTTT,CASSPDRVMTSPLHF
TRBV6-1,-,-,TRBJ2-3,TGTGCCAGCAGTGAGACGGGACTTCTAAGCGCACAGTATTTT,CASSETGLLSAQYF
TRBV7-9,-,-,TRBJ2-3,TGTGCCAGCAGCGGTCCGGAGGCGGCACCTTATACGCAGTATTTT,CASSGPEAAPYTQYF
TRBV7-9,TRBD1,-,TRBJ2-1,TGTGCCAGCAGCTTAATGACAGGGGCTCAGCTCTTC,CASSLMTGAQLF